These T cell receptor beta chains were read from a single sample in a study of blood T cell repertoires in COVID-19. Produced via immunoSEQ multiplex PCR; TCRdb's table is partial and in-frame only. The table lists roughly 190,000 clones, approximately 79% of them singletons. The sequenced material came from peripheral blood. The receptors come from a man between 25 and 39 years old with active or convalescent COVID-19. CDR3s include the opening cysteine and the closing phenylalanine or tryptophan. D genes are given only for firm matches. The size field is filled for only some rows; it gives once, few, many or a size class.

TRBJ2-7,NA,TRBV18,TRBD2,TGTGCCAGCTCACCCTCGGGACTAGCGGGACCAGAGCAGTACTTC,CASSPSGLAGPEQYF
TRBJ2-1,NA,TRBV24-1,TRBD2,TGTGCCACCAGTGGTAGCGGGAGGGCCAAGAATGAGCAGTTCTTC,CATSGSGRAKNEQFF
TRBJ1-5,NA,TRBV3-1/TRBV3-2,TRBD1,TGTGCCAGCAGCCGAGGACAGGGAGAGAATCAGCCCCAGCATTTT,CASSRGQGENQPQHF
TRBJ1-4,NA,TRBV6-5,NA,TGTGCCAGCAGTTACCGAGTTACTAATGAAAAACTGTTTTTT,CASSYRVTNEKLFF
TRBJ2-1,NA,TRBV19,TRBD2,TGTGCCAGTCCGAATCCACGGGAGGGTCCCCACAATGAGCAGTTCTTC,CASPNPREGPHNEQFF
TRBJ1-2,NA,TRBV6-5,NA,TGTGCCAGCAGCGTGGGGCAGGGGTCTAACTATGGCTACACCTTC,CASSVGQGSNYGYTF
TRBJ2-1,NA,TRBV7-2,TRBD2,TGTGCCAGCAGCTCCTGGACTAGCGTAAACAATGAGCAGTTCTTC,CASSSWTSVNNEQFF
TRBJ1-2,NA,TRBV5-1,TRBD1,TGCGCCAGCAGCTTGCAAGATTCCGGGACAGACTATGGCTACACCTTC,CASSLQDSGTDYGYTF
TRBJ1-2,NA,TRBV27,TRBD1,TGTGCCAGCAGTCCCGGGACAGGGGGTCGGTATGGCTACACCTTC,CASSPGTGGRYGYTF
TRBJ2-3,once,TRBV6-5,NA,TGTGCCAGCAGCCCACCTAGTAGCACAGATACGCAGTATTTT,CASSPPSSTDTQYF
TRBJ2-1,NA,TRBV6-2/TRBV6-3,TRBD1,TGTGCCAGCAGTCCCGGGACAGGCTCCTACAATGAGCAGTTCTTC,CASSPGTGSYNEQFF
TRBJ2-2,NA,TRBV24-1,TRBD1,TGTGCCACCAGTGACCTCGGGACAGGGGACACCGGGGAGCTGTTTTTT,CATSDLGTGDTGELFF
TRBJ1-2,NA,TRBV27,TRBD1,TGTGCCAGCGGGGACAGGGCTAACTATGGCTACACCTTC,CASGDRANYGYTF
TRBJ2-1,NA,TRBV19,TRBD2,TGTGCCAGTCTGGTGAAGCGGGAGGGGAGCTCCTACAATGAGCAGTTCTTC,CASLVKREGSSYNEQFF
TRBJ2-5,NA,TRBV4-1,TRBD2,TGCGCCAGCAGCCAAGAAGATGGCGTCGGGGGGGAGACCCAGTACTTC,CASSQEDGVGGETQYF
TRBJ2-5,NA,TRBV2,TRBD2,TGTGCCAGCGATTTCAGCGGGGGTGGGGAAGAGACCCAGTACTTC,CASDFSGGGEETQYF
TRBJ1-3,NA,TRBV25-1,NA,TGTGCCAGCAGTGTGAACAGGGCTGGAAACACCATATATTTT,CASSVNRAGNTIYF
TRBJ1-2,once,TRBV6-5,TRBD1,TGTGCCAGCAGTCGAACCGGGACAGGCGGCTATGGCTACACCTTC,CASSRTGTGGYGYTF
TRBJ2-3,once,TRBV9,TRBD2,TGTGCCAGCAGCATTAACTCGGGAGGGGGTATAGATACGCAGTATTTT,CASSINSGGGIDTQYF
TRBJ2-7,NA,TRBV2,TRBD1,TGTGCCAGCAGTGGGGACAGCTACGAGCAGTACTTC,CASSGDSYEQYF
TRBJ1-1,NA,TRBV28,TRBD1,TGTGCCAGCAGTTCGACAGGGGGCGACACTGAAGCTTTCTTT,CASSSTGGDTEAFF
TRBJ1-2,NA,TRBV3-1/TRBV3-2,NA,TGTGCCAGCAGCCAAGTTTACGGGGGACCAAACTATGGCTACACCTTC,CASSQVYGGPNYGYTF
TRBJ1-5,NA,TRBV30,TRBD1,TGTGCCTGGAATTTAGGGACAGCCGGGCAGCCCCAGCATTTT,CAWNLGTAGQPQHF
TRBJ1-6,NA,TRBV6-1,TRBD1,TGTGCCAGCAGTGAGGGGACAGGGAATTCACCCCTCCACTTT,CASSEGTGNSPLHF
TRBJ1-1,NA,TRBV18,NA,TGTGCCAGCTCACCTCCGACGGGGGTGAACACTGAAGCTTTCTTT,CASSPPTGVNTEAFF
TRBJ2-1,NA,TRBV6-5,TRBD2,TGTGCCAGCAGTTACTCCACTACTAGCGGGGGTATGCAGTTCTTC,CASSYSTTSGGMQFF
TRBJ2-1,NA,TRBV13,TRBD2,TGTGCCAGCAGCCGTTCTAGCGGGGGGATAAATGAGCAGTTCTTC,CASSRSSGGINEQFF
TRBJ1-2,NA,TRBV10-3,NA,TGTGCCATCAGTGACGGGACTTTTGGCTATGGCTACACCTTC,CAISDGTFGYGYTF
TRBJ1-2,NA,TRBV10-2,NA,TGCGCCAGCGGAAGACAGGAGCATAATGGCTACACCTTC,CASGRQEHNGYTF
TRBJ1-5,NA,TRBV18,TRBD1,TGTGCCAGCTCAACGGGACAGGACGGTCAGCCCCAGCATTTT,CASSTGQDGQPQHF
TRBJ2-7,NA,TRBV7-6,TRBD2,TGTGCCAGCAGCCCCGGACTAGCGGGACAGGACGAGCAGTACTTC,CASSPGLAGQDEQYF
TRBJ2-2,NA,TRBV6-6,TRBD1,TGTGCCAGCCGATTAGTTACAGGGGGCACCGGGGAGCTGTTTTTT,CASRLVTGGTGELFF
TRBJ2-1,few,TRBV4-1,TRBD2,TGCGCCAGCAGCCAATTAGCGGGATTTCCCAATGAGCAGTTCTTC,CASSQLAGFPNEQFF
TRBJ1-2,NA,TRBV11-2,NA,TGTGCCAGCAGCTTAGGTCTTGGGGAGGGCTACACCTTC,CASSLGLGEGYTF
TRBJ2-7,once,TRBV6-5,TRBD1,TGTGCCAGCTCCAGGGGGCCCCTCGACGAGCAGTACTTC,CASSRGPLDEQYF
TRBJ2-1,NA,TRBV7-6,TRBD2,TGTGCCAGCAGCTCCGGGGGGACTAGCTACAATGAGCAGTTCTTC,CASSSGGTSYNEQFF
TRBJ1-1,NA,TRBV10-3,NA,TGTGCCATCAGTGAGGCCGGGGCTGAAGCTTTCTTT,CAISEAGAEAFF
TRBJ2-7,NA,TRBV7-2,NA,TGTGCCAGCAGCACCTTAGGGGGGCCGGGGGGCTACGAGCAGTACTTC,CASSTLGGPGGYEQYF
TRBJ1-2,NA,TRBV5-1,NA,TGCGCCAGCAGCTTGGGTTCGACGGCCACAGGGAGGGCCTTC,CASSLGSTATGRAF
TRBJ2-1,NA,TRBV6-2/TRBV6-3,NA,TGTGCCAGCAGTTACTCCGGAAAGGGGAATGAGCAGTTCTTC,CASSYSGKGNEQFF
TRBJ1-4,NA,TRBV28,NA,TGTGCCAGCCTTCCAGTATCAACTAATGAAAAACTGTTTTTT,CASLPVSTNEKLFF
TRBJ2-7,NA,TRBV11-3,TRBD1,TGTGCCAGCAGCTTGGAGGGACAGGGGTCATACTCCTACGAGCAGTACTTC,CASSLEGQGSYSYEQYF
TRBJ1-4,NA,TRBV3-1/TRBV3-2,NA,TGTGCCAGCAGCAAGAACGCAGGGTTGAATGAAAAACTGTTTTTT,CASSKNAGLNEKLFF
TRBJ1-3,NA,TRBV25-1,TRBD1,TGTGCCAGCGCCCGAGACAGGGGATACGGAAACACCATATATTTT,CASARDRGYGNTIYF
TRBJ2-1,NA,TRBV28,NA,TGTGCCAGCAATAACCGGGGGAGCTCCTACAATGAGCAGTTCTTC,CASNNRGSSYNEQFF
TRBJ1-2,NA,TRBV2,NA,TGTGCCAGCAGTGAATCAGATTACCTCTATGGCTACACCTTC,CASSESDYLYGYTF
TRBJ1-2,NA,TRBV7-9,NA,TGTGCCAGCAGCTTACAACAGAACTATGGCTACACCTTC,CASSLQQNYGYTF
TRBJ1-3,NA,TRBV7-9,TRBD1,TGTGCCAGCAGCATAACAGGGGTGCGGGGAAACACCATATATTTT,CASSITGVRGNTIYF
TRBJ2-1,NA,TRBV4-1,TRBD2,TGCGCCAGCAGCCTCTCGACTAGCGTCCCCTCCTACAATGAGCAGTTCTTC,CASSLSTSVPSYNEQFF
TRBJ1-4,few,TRBV6-5,NA,TGTGCCAGCAGTTACCGGGGGGGGAATGAAAAACTGTTTTTT,CASSYRGGNEKLFF
TRBJ2-5,NA,TRBV19,TRBD1,TGTGCCAGTAGGGACCCGGGACAGGCGGGAGAGACCCAGTACTTC,CASRDPGQAGETQYF
TRBJ1-2,NA,TRBV28,NA,TGTGCCAGCCGGCCTTCCGGTTGGGTTCGGCCGGTGGGGGGGGTAGAGGGAGGCTACACCTTC,CASRPSGWVRPVGGVEGGYTF
TRBJ1-3,NA,TRBV6-5,TRBD1,TGTGCCAGCAGTTACGGGACAGGGTACGGAAACACCATATATTTT,CASSYGTGYGNTIYF